Shown below are 23 T cell receptor beta chains from a single sample sequenced in a study of blood T cell repertoires in COVID-19. Profiled with immunoSEQ multiplex PCR; TCRdb holds only in-frame clones, not every one. Here the sample spans about 220,000 clones, 82% being singletons. The sequenced sample was peripheral blood. These receptors were taken from a woman aged 70-85 years with COVID-19, enrolled during active disease.

The genes are TRBV7-8 and TRBJ1-5; D not certain. Germline CDR1 and CDR2: SGHVS and FQNEAQ. The ends were cut back, 2 bases at V and 3 bases at J, with 17 bases in the middle. The CDR3 loop spans 17 amino acids. Written as DNA, the CDR3 is TGTGCCAGCAGCTTAACCCCAGCGGGAGCATACAATCAGCCCCAGCATTTT. It codes for CASSLTPAGAYNQPQHF.

The chain has TRBV24-1 and TRBJ2-2; 8 positions match TRBD1. Trimming took 9 bases from V and 6 from J; bases not matched to a gene: 8. Per the germline V gene, CDR1 is KGHDR and CDR2 is SFDVKD. The CDR3 runs to 14 residues. Here the CDR3 reads CATEQGGQSGELFF. CDR3 coding DNA: TGTGCCACCGAACAGGGGGGTCAGTCCGGGGAGCTGTTTTTT.

The rearrangement uses TRBV15 and TRBJ2-1; D not certain. V was cut by 0 bases and J by 5 bases, with 8 bases left in between. Germline CDR1 LNHNV, CDR2 YYDKDF (reference sequence). The CDR3 extends over 14 amino acids. CDR3 sequence reads: CATSREYLNNEQFF. The CDR3 region has the DNA TGTGCCACCAGCAGAGAATACTTAAACAATGAGCAGTTCTTC.

V gene TRBV19 combines with J gene TRBJ2-1; the match to TRBD2 covers 10 bases. The CDR3 consists of 15 residues. Trimming cost V 6 bases and J 4 bases; bases outside gene matches: 6. Germline values: CDR1 LNHDA, CDR2 SQIVND (reference sequence). For the CDR3, the DNA is TGTGCCAGTAGGCTACGGGGACTAGCGTACAATGAGCAGTTCTTC. It codes for CASRLRGLAYNEQFF.

This chain joins TRBV2 and TRBJ2-7; 8 bases match TRBD1. The J segment lost 2 bases and the V segment lost 6 bases, leaving 6 bases of the junction unmatched. This CDR3 region has 14 residues. Germline CDR1 is SNHLY and CDR2 is FYNNEI. CDR3 nucleotide sequence: TGTGCCAGCAGCTCCGGGACAGGTACCTACGAGCAGTACTTC. This sequence encodes CASSSGTGTYEQYF. Full variable domain (outside the CDR3, taken from reference TRBV2 and TRBJ2-7): EPEVTQTPSHQVTQMGQEVILRCVPISNHLYFYWYRQILGQKVEFLVSFYNNEISEKSEIFDDQFSVERPDGSNFTLKIRSTKLEDSAMYFCASSSGTGTYEQYFGPGTRLTVT.

This chain connects TRBV19 to TRBJ1-1; D remains ambiguous. The germline V gene encodes CDR1 LNHDA and CDR2 SQIVND (reference sequence). The CDR3 contains 13 residues. V dropped 2 bases and J dropped 8 bases, with 12 bases sitting between them. The CDR3 nucleotides are TGTGCCAGTAGTATAACTATTGGCGAAGAAGCTTTCTTT. This translates into CASSITIGEEAFF.

This clone was recorded only once. This chain connects TRBV27 to TRBJ1-5; the D is unclear. Germline V gene data show CDR1 as MNHEY and CDR2 as SMNVEV (reference sequence). CDR3 length equals 15 residues. Trimming took 2 bases from V and 1 from J, leaving 9 bases between them. The CDR3 reads CASSLEGASNQPQHF. The CDR3 nucleotides are TGTGCCAGCAGTTTAGAGGGTGCAAGCAATCAGCCCCAGCATTTT.

The chain combines TRBV5-1 with TRBJ1-2; maybe TRBD1 (6 bases). Trimming removed 4 bases from V and 4 bases from J, with 14 bases in between. Per germline, CDR1 SGHRS and CDR2 YFSETQ. The CDR3 consists of 14 residues. The CDR3 spells CASSLEGVVYGYTF. The CDR3 DNA reads TGCGCCAGCAGCCTGGAGGGGGTTGTCTATGGCTACACCTTC.

CDR3 coding DNA: TGTGCCAGCAGCTTAACCGGGTACACAGATACGCAGTATTTT. This codes for CASSLTGYTDTQYF. V gene TRBV7-2 combines with J gene TRBJ2-3; D gene ambiguous. CDR3 length: 14 amino acids. V was shortened by 2 bases and J by 2 bases, with 8 bases between the two germline ends. Per the germline V gene, CDR1 is SGHTA and CDR2 is FQGNSA.

J is TRBJ2-4 and V is TRBV9; maybe TRBD1 (5 bases). This CDR3 comprises 15 residues. Germline CDR1 reads SGDLS; CDR2 reads YYNGEE. Trimming removed 0 bases from V and 5 bases from J, with 12 bases in between. The CDR3 coding sequence is TGTGCCAGCAGCGTAGGATCGACAGTGGAAAACATTCAGTACTTC. Protein sequence: CASSVGSTVENIQYF.

The rearrangement joins TRBV6-5 to TRBJ2-1, with a possible D match to TRBD2 (6 bases). This CDR3 comprises 13 residues. Trimming stripped 5 bases from V and 5 bases from J, with 10 bases between. The germline V gene has CDR1 MNHEY and CDR2 SVGAGI. The DNA for the CDR3 is TGTGCCAGCAGTAGGGAGGAAAACAATGAGCAGTTCTTC. It yields the protein CASSREENNEQFF.

This chain uses TRBV7-2 with TRBJ1-1; 8 bases line up with TRBD1. Trimming removed 1 base from V and 3 bases from J; junction bases left unmatched: 4. Germline V gene data show CDR1 as SGHTA and CDR2 as FQGNSA. The CDR3 spans 15 residues. CDR3 sequence: CASSLVDRADTEAFF. Written as DNA, the CDR3 is TGTGCCAGCAGCTTAGTGGACAGGGCAGACACTGAAGCTTTCTTT. Combining the CDR3 with reference TRBV7-2 and TRBJ1-1 gives the whole variable domain GAGVSQSPSNKVTEKGKDVELRCDPISGHTALYWYRQSLGQGLEFLIYFQGNSAPDKSGLPSDRFSAERTGGSVSTLTIQRTQQEDSAVYLCASSLVDRADTEAFFGQGTRLTVV.

This clone came up once. This rearrangement joins TRBV5-1 to TRBJ2-7, with TRBD2 identical over 8 bases. With 5 bases clipped from V and 3 bases from J, the junction kept 13 bases outside the gene matches. The CDR3 has 16 amino acids. Germline CDR1 reads SGHRS; CDR2 reads YFSETQ. CDR3 loop: CASSYVAGTSNYEQYF. The CDR3 DNA is TGCGCCAGCAGTTATGTAGCGGGAACGTCAAACTACGAGCAGTACTTC.

The chain employs TRBV28 and TRBJ1-2; D unclear. The CDR3 extends over 12 amino acids. Trimming left V 8 bases short and J 2 bases short, with 9 bases between. Germline V gene data show CDR1 as MDHEN and CDR2 as SYDVKM. In nucleotides, the CDR3 is TGTGCCAGCCACAGACCGAACTATGGCTACACCTTC. Encoded protein: CASHRPNYGYTF.

The rearrangement links TRBV6-1 to TRBJ2-7; the D gene is possibly TRBD2 (6 bases). Trimming shortened V by 0 bases and J by 3 bases, and 12 bases separated the two germline ends. Germline V lookup: CDR1 MNHNS, CDR2 SASEGT. CDR3 size: 15 residues. CDR3 amino acids: CASSEASGEYYEQYF. As DNA, the CDR3 is TGTGCCAGCAGTGAAGCTAGCGGAGAGTACTACGAGCAGTACTTC.

In its sample, this clone was seen a few times. The chain links TRBV29-1 to TRBJ2-7; the match to TRBD2 covers 9 bases. This CDR3 is built from 15 residues. The V gene end was trimmed by 5 bases and the J gene end by 0 bases; junction bases not matched to a gene: 8. Germline V gene sequence: CDR1 SQVTM, CDR2 ANQGSEA. CDR3: CSVSQGSGSSYEQYF. In DNA, the CDR3 is TGCAGCGTTTCACAGGGTAGCGGGAGCTCCTACGAGCAGTACTTC.

The CDR3 spells CASNPDRGLYEQYF. The CDR3 region has the DNA TGTGCCAGCAATCCCGACAGGGGGCTATACGAGCAGTACTTC. This chain uses TRBV2 with TRBJ2-7, with 10 bases that match TRBD1. V was clipped by 7 bases and J by 4 bases; unmatched bases: 7. CDR1 and CDR2 from the germline V gene are SNHLY and FYNNEI. The CDR3 is 14 amino acids.

The rearrangement uses TRBV30 and TRBJ2-1; 11 bases are a match to TRBD2. CDR3 length: 18 amino acids. V was clipped by 8 bases and J by 4 bases; unmatched bases: 19. The germline CDR1 and CDR2 sequences are GTSNPN and SVGIG (reference sequence). The CDR3 protein is CAAAGGLAANPDYNEQFF. The DNA for the CDR3 is TGTGCCGCGGCCGGGGGACTAGCGGCAAATCCTGATTACAATGAGCAGTTCTTC.

This clone is a singleton in its sample. The chain recombines TRBV5-1 with TRBJ1-2; a weak D match, TRBD1 (5 bases). Germline V gene lookup returns CDR1 SGHRS and CDR2 YFSETQ. Trimming stripped 3 bases from V and 4 bases from J, with 16 bases between. This CDR3 has 15 amino acids. The CDR3 DNA sequence: TGCGCCAGCAGCTCCGAAAACTCAGGGCGCTATGGCTACACCTTC. This encodes CASSSENSGRYGYTF. The whole variable domain, filled in from reference TRBV5-1 and TRBJ1-2, reads KAGVTQTPRYLIKTRGQQVTLSCSPISGHRSVSWYQQTPGQGLQFLFEYFSETQRNKGNFPGRFSGRQFSNSRSEMNVSTLELGDSALYLCASSSENSGRYGYTFGSGTRLTVV.

This sequence joins TRBV7-2 and TRBJ1-2, with a weak D call TRBD1 (5 bases). Trimming removed 3 bases from V and 4 bases from J, with 12 bases in between. Looked up from germline, CDR1 is SGHTA and CDR2 is FQGNSA. This CDR3 contains 14 residues. CDR3 coding DNA: TGTGCCAGCAGCTTCGGGGGAGTGGGCTATGGCTACACCTTC. Translation gives CASSFGGVGYGYTF.

To note about this clone: This same CDR3 is encoded by further DNA sequences in the sample. This chain links TRBV12-3 or TRBV12-4 with TRBJ1-1; TRBD1 is a possible D gene (5 bases). Trimming took off 6 bases at V and 4 bases at J, with 12 bases between the two ends. The CDR3 is made up of 13 amino acids. CDR3 loop: CASSLGGGTEAFF. As DNA, the CDR3 is TGTGCCAGCAGCCTCGGGGGAGGCACTGAAGCTTTCTTT.

This clone was observed once. The rearrangement uses TRBV18 and TRBJ2-7; 8 bases are a match to TRBD2. The CDR3 consists of 14 residues. The V gene's germline CDR1 is KGHSH and CDR2 LQKENI. V lost 5 bases to trimming and J lost 0 bases; unmatched junction nucleotides: 3. Here the CDR3 DNA reads TGTGCCAGCTCATCAACTAGCGGCTCCTACGAGCAGTACTTC. Translation gives CASSSTSGSYEQYF.

In its sample, this clone was seen a few times. The chain recombines TRBV3-1 (or the pseudogene TRBV3-2) with TRBJ1-1, with D possibly TRBD1 on 5 matching bases. Looked up from germline, CDR1 is LGHDT and CDR2 is YNNKEL (reference sequence). The CDR3 runs to 13 residues. Trimming pared 3 bases from V and 4 bases from J, leaving 9 bases between. The CDR3 reads CASSHLGGTEAFF. The CDR3 region has the DNA TGTGCCAGCAGCCATCTGGGGGGCACTGAAGCTTTCTTT.